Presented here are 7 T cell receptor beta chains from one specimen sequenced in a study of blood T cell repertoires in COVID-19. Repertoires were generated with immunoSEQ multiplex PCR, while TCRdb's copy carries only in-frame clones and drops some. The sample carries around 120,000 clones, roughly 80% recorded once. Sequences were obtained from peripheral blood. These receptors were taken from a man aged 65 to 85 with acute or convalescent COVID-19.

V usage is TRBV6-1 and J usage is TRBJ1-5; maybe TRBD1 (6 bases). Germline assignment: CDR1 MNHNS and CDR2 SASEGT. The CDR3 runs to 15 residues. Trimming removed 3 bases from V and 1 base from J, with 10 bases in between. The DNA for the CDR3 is TGTGCCAGCAGTGAGGAACAGGGAAGCAATCAGCCCCAGCATTTT. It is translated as CASSEEQGSNQPQHF.

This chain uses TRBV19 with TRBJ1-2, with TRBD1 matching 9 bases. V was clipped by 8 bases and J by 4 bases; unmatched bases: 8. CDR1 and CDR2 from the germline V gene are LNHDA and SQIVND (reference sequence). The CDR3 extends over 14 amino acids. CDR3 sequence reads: CASRKDRGLYGYTF. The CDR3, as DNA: TGTGCCAGTCGTAAGGACAGGGGACTCTATGGCTACACCTTC.

The CDR3 is CASSLAFQAGEQYF. The CDR3 nucleotides are TGTGCCAGCAGCTTAGCGTTCCAGGCCGGCGAGCAGTACTTC. The chain links TRBV7-8 to TRBJ2-7; D is undetermined. Trimming pared 0 bases from V and 6 bases from J, leaving 12 bases between. Germline V gene data show CDR1 as SGHVS and CDR2 as FQNEAQ. The CDR3 runs to 14 residues.

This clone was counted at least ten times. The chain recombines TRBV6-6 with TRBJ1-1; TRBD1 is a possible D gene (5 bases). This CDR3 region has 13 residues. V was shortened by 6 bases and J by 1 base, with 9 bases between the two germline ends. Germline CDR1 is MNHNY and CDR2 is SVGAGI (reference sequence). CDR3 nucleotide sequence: TGTGCCAGCAGGTGGGGGGAGAACACTGAAGCTTTCTTT. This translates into CASRWGENTEAFF.

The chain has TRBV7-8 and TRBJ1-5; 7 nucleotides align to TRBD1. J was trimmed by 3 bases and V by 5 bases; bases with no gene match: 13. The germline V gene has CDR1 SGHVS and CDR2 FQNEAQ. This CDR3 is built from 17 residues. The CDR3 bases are TGTGCCAGCAGCCCTAAGGAGGGGACAGCCTTCAATCAGCCCCAGCATTTT. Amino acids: CASSPKEGTAFNQPQHF.

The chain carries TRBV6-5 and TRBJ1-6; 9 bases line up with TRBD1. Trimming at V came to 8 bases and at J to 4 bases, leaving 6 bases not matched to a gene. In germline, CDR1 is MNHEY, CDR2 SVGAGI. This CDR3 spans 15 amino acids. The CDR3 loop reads CASGPDRGYNSPLHF. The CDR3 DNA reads TGTGCCAGCGGACCGGACAGGGGATATAATTCACCCCTCCACTTT.

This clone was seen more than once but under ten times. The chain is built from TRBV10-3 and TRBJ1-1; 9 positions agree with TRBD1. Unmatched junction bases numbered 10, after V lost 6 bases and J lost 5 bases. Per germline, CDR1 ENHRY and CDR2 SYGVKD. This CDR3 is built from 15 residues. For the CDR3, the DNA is TGTGCCATCAGGGCTTCCGGGACAGGGACTACTGAAGCTTTCTTT. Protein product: CAIRASGTGTTEAFF.